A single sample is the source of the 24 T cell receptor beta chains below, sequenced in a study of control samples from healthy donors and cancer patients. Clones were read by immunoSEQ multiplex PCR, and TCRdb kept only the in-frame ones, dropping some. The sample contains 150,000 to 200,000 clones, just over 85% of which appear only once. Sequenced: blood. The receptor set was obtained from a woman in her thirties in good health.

The CDR3 DNA follows: TGTGCCAGCAGCTTACTGGTTACCACTGAAGCTTTCTTT. This sequence encodes CASSLLVTTEAFF. The chain combines TRBV7-9 with TRBJ1-1; no firm D call. The CDR3 is 13 residues long. V was cut by 2 bases and J by 4 bases, with 8 bases left in between. CDR1 is SEHNR and CDR2 is FQNEAQ in the germline V gene (reference sequence).

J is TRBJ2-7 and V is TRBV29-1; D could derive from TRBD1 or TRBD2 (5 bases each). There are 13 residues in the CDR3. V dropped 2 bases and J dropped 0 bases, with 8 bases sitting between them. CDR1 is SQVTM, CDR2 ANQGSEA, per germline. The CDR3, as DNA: TGCAGCGTTGAATCAGGGAGCTCCTACGAGCAGTACTTC. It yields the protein CSVESGSSYEQYF.

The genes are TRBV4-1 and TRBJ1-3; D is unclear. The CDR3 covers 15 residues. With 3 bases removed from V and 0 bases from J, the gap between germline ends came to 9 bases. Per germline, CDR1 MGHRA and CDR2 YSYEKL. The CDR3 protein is CASSHPTSSGNTIYF. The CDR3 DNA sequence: TGCGCCAGCAGCCATCCTACTAGCTCTGGAAACACCATATATTTT.

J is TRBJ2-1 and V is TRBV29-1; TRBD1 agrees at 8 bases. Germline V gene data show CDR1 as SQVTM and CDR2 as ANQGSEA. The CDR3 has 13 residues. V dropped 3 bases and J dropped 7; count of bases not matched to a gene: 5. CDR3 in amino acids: CSVDRDRRNEQFF. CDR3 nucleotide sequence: TGCAGCGTTGACAGGGACAGGCGGAATGAGCAGTTCTTC.

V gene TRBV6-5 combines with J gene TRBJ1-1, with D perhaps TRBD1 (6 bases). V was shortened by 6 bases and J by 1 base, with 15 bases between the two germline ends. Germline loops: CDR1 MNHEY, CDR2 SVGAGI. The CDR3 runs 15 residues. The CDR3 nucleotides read TGTGCCAGCAGAGATTGGGACACTCAGAACACTGAAGCTTTCTTT. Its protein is CASRDWDTQNTEAFF.

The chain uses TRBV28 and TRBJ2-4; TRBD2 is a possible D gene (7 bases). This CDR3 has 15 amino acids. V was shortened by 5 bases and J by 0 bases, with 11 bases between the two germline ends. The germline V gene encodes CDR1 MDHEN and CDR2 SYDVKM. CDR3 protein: CASSGGGLAKNIQYF. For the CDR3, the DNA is TGTGCCAGCAGTGGGGGGGGCCTAGCCAAAAACATTCAGTACTTC.

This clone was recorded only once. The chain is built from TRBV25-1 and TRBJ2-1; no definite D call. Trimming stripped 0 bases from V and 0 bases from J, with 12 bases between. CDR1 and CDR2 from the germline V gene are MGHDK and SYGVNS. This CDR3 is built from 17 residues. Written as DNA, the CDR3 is TGTGCCAGCAGTGAATATCAGGACCTGGACTCCTACAATGAGCAGTTCTTC. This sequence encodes CASSEYQDLDSYNEQFF.

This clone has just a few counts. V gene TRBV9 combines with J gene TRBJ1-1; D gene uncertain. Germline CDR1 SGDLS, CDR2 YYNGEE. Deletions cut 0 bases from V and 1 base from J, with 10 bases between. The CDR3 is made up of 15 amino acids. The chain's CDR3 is CASSVALQQNTEAFF. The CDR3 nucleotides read TGTGCCAGCAGCGTAGCTTTACAGCAGAACACTGAAGCTTTCTTT.

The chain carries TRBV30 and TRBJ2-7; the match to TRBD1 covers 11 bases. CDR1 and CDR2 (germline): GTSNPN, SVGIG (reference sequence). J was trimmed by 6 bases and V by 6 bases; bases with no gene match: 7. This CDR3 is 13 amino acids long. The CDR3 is CACDGTGGSEQYV. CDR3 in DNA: TGTGCCTGCGACGGGACAGGGGGTAGCGAGCAGTACGTC.

The CDR3 sequence is CAISGWRGRETQYF. The CDR3 region has the DNA TGTGCCATCAGTGGCTGGCGGGGGAGGGAGACCCAGTACTTC. The chain couples TRBV10-3 to TRBJ2-5; 7 nucleotides agree with TRBD2. Germline V gene data show CDR1 as ENHRY and CDR2 as SYGVKD. V lost 4 bases, J lost 5 bases, and 7 bases stayed unmatched. The CDR3 sequence is 14 residues long.

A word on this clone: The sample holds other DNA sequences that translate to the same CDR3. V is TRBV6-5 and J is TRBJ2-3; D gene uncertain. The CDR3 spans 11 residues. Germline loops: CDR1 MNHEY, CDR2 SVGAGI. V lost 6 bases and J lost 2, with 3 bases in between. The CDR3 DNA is TGTGCCAGCAGGCACACAGATACGCAGTATTTT. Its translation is CASRHTDTQYF.

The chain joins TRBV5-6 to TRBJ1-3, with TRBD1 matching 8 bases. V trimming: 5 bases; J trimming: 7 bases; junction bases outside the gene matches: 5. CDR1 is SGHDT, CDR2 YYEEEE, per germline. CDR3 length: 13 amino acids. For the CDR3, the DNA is TGTGCCAGCAGTTATGACAGGGGTAACACCATATATTTT. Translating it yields CASSYDRGNTIYF.

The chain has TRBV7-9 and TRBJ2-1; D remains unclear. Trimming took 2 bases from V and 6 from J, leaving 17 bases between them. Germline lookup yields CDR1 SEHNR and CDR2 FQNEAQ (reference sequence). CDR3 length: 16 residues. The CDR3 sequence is CASSLKKWRPFNEQFF. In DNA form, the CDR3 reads TGTGCCAGCAGCTTAAAGAAGTGGAGACCCTTCAATGAGCAGTTCTTC.

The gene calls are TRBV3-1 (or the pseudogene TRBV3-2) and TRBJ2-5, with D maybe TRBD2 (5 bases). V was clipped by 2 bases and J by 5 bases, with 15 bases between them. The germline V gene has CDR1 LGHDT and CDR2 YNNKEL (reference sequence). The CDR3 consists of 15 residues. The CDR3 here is CASSQFFRGGETQYF. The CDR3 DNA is TGTGCCAGCAGCCAATTTTTTCGGGGTGGGGAGACCCAGTACTTC.

Here the CDR3 DNA reads TGTGCCAGCAGCCCCCTCGGGTACGCCAAGAGGAACACTGAAGCTTTCTTT. Protein sequence: CASSPLGYAKRNTEAFF. The chain carries TRBV7-9 and TRBJ1-1, with D unclear. V lost 5 bases and J 1 base, leaving 20 bases between the germline ends. The CDR3 has 17 residues. The V gene's germline CDR1 is SEHNR and CDR2 FQNEAQ (reference sequence). Together with reference TRBV7-9 and TRBJ1-1, the CDR3 gives the full variable domain: DTGVSQNPRHKITKRGQNVTFRCDPISEHNRLYWYRQTLGQGPEFLTYFQNEAQLEKSRLLSDRFSAERPKGSFSTLEIQRTEQGDSAMYLCASSPLGYAKRNTEAFFGQGTRLTVV.

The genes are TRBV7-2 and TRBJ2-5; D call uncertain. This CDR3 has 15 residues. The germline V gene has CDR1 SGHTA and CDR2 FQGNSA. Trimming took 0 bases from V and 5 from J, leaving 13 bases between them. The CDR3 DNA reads TGTGCCAGCAGCTTAGCGTCATCCCCTCGGGAGACCCAGTACTTC. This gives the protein CASSLASSPRETQYF.

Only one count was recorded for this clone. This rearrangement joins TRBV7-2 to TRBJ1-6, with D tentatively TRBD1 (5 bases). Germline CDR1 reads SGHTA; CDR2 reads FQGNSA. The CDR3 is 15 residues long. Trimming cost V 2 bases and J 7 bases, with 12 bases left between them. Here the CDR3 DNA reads TGTGCCAGCAGCTTACAACAGGCCCCCAATTCACCCCTCCACTTT. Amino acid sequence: CASSLQQAPNSPLHF.

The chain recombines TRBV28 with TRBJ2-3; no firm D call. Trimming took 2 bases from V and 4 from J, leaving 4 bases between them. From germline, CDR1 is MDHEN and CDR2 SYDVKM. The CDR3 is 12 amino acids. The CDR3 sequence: CASSLAPDTQYF. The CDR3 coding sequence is TGTGCCAGCAGTTTAGCGCCAGATACGCAGTATTTT.

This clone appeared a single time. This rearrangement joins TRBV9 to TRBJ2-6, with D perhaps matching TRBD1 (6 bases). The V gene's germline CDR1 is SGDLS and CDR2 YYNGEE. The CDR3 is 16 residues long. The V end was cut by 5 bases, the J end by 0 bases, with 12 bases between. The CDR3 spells CASRDTGYSGANVLTF. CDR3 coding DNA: TGTGCCAGCAGAGATACAGGGTACTCTGGGGCCAACGTCCTGACTTTC.

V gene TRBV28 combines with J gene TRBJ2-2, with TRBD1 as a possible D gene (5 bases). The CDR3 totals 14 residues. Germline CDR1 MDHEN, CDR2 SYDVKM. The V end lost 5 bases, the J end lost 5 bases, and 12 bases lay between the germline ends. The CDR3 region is CASSPHHRTGELFF. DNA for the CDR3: TGTGCCAGCAGTCCTCACCACAGGACCGGGGAGCTGTTTTTT.

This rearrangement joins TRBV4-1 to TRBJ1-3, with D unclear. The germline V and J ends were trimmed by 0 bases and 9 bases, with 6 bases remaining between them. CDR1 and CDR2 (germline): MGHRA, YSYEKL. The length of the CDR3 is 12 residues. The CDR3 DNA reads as TGCGCCAGCAGCCAAGACCGGGGCACCATATATTTT. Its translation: CASSQDRGTIYF.

Here the CDR3 DNA reads TGCGCCAGCAGCTCGCCAGGGACAGATACGCAGTATTTT. Protein: CASSSPGTDTQYF. This chain uses TRBV5-1 with TRBJ2-3; the D gene is possibly TRBD1 (5 bases). Germline CDR1 reads SGHRS; CDR2 reads YFSETQ. The CDR3 sequence is 13 residues long. Between the trimmed V and J ends, which lost 3 bases and 3 bases, there was a span of 8 bases.

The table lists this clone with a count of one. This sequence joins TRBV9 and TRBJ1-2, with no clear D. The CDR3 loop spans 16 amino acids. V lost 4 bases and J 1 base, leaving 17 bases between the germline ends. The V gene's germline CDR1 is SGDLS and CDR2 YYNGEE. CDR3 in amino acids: CASSPRSSPLNYGYTF. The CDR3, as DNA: TGTGCCAGCAGCCCAAGGTCCAGCCCTCTTAACTATGGCTACACCTTC. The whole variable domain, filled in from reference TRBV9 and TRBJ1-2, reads DSGVTQTPKHLITATGQRVTLRCSPRSGDLSVYWYQQSLDQGLQFLIQYYNGEERAKGNILERFSAQQFPDLHSELNLSSLELGDSALYFCASSPRSSPLNYGYTFGSGTRLTVV.

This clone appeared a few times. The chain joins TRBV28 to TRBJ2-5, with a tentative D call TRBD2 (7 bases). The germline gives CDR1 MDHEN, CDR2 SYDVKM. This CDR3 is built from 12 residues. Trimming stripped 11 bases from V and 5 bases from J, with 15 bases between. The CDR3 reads CAVGGRGETQYF. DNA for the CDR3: TGTGCCGTGGGGGGGCGGGGCGAGACCCAGTACTTC.